The present T cell receptor (beta chain) was sequenced within a study of cytomegalovirus exposure and HLA in healthy donors. Across the whole study: A subsequent analysis stated that the 90 to 150 validation repertoires were run on the same platform as the approximately 610 first-cohort repertoires. Findings of the study overall: As confirmed in vitro, a few CMV-associated chains were specific for CMV antigens. The dataset shows that most TCR sequences were rare, while some public TCRs occurred in many donors. The tendency of first-cohort TCR clusters to co-occur in the roughly 120 validation repertoires was identified by a subsequent analysis.

TCRdb's copy holds only in-frame clones and misses some; the assay was immunoSEQ multiplex PCR. The data contain fewer than 400,000 clones, around 86% of them seen just once; the ten biggest clones take up over 0.8%. The CDR3 runs to 14 residues. The germline V gene encodes CDR1 SSHAT and CDR2 FNYEAQ (reference sequence). In the case of this clone: Its antigen is not identified. At one end, the junction sequence differs from germline, possibly due to a read error.

Sequenced input: PBMCs. This TCR was recovered from a woman aged 18-35 years in good health and CMV-seronegative. This sequence joins TRBV7-7 and TRBJ2-5, with a tentative D call TRBD1 (6 bases). The CDR3 protein is CASSPGQFQETQYF. CDR3 in DNA: TGTGCTAGCAGCCCAGGACAGTTCCAAGAGACCCAGTACTTC. The variable domain in full, with the rest retrieved from reference TRBV7-7 and TRBJ2-5, is GAGVSQSPRYKVTKRGQDVTLRCDPISSHATLYWYQQALGQGPEFLTYFNYEAQPDKSGLPSDRFSAERPEGSISTLTIQRTEQRDSAMYRCASSPGQFQETQYFGPGTRLLVL.